This record covers a single T cell receptor (beta chain). The data derive from a study of T cell changes during pregnancy in multiple sclerosis. Some clones are missing from TCRdb's copy, which holds only in-frame ones; the method was immunoSEQ multiplex PCR. The sample carries tens of thousands of clones, about 88% recorded once. This CDR3 has 16 residues. Looked up from germline, CDR1 is SGHAT and CDR2 is FQNNGV. The V segment lost 2 bases and the J segment 2 bases; nucleotides outside the gene matches: 4. The rearrangement joins TRBV11-2 to TRBJ1-1, with 11 bases that match TRBD1. Sequencing used CD4+ T cells from peripheral blood mononuclear cells, obtained in the first trimester of pregnancy. This receptor was obtained from a female donor with multiple sclerosis, enrolled in a pregnancy study. CDR3 DNA sequence: TGTGCCAGCAGCTTAAGGACAGGGGGCCCTAACACTGAAGCTTTCTTT. This sequence encodes CASSLRTGGPNTEAFF.